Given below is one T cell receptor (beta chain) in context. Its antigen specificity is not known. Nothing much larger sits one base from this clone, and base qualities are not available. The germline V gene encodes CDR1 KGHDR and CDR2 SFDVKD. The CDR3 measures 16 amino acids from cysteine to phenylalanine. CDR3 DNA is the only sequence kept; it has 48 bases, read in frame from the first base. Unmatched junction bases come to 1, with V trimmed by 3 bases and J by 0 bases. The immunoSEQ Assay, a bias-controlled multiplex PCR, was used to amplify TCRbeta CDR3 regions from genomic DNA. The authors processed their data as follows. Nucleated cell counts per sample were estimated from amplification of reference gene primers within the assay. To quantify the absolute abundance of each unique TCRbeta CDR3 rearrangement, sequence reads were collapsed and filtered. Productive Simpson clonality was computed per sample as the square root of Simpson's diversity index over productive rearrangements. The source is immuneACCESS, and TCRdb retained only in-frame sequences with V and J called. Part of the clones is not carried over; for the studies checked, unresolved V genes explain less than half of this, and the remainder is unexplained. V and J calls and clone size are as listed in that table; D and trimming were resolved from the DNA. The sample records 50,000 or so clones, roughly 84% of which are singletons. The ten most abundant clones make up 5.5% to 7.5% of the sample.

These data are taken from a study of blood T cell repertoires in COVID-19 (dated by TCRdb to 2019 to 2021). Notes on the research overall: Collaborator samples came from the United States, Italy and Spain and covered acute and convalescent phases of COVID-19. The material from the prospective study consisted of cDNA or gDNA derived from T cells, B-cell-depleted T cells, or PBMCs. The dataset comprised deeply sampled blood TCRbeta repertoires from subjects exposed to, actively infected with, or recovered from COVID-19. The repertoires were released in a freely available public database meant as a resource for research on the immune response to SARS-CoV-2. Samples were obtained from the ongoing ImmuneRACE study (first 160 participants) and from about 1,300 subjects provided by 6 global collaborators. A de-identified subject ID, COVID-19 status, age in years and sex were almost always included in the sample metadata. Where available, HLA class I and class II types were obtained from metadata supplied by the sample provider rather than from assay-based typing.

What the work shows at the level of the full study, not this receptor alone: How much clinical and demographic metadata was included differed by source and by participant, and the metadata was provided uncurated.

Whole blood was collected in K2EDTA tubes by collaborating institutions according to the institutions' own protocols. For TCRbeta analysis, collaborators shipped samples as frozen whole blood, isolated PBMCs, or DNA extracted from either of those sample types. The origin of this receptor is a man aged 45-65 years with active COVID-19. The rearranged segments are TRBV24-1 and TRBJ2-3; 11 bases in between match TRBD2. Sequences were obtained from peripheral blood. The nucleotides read TGTGCCACCAGTGATACTAGCGGGAGTAGCACAGATACGCAGTATTTT. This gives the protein CATSDTSGSSTDTQYF.